Following are 23 T cell receptor beta chains from one sample sequenced in a study of blood T cell repertoires in COVID-19. Libraries were prepared by immunoSEQ multiplex PCR; TCRdb keeps only in-frame clonotypes and omits some of them. The repertoire holds just under 350,000 clones, around nine tenths seen once, with 6% to 8.5% in the top ten. The sample consisted of peripheral blood. Receptors originate from a woman aged 70 to 79 with COVID-19, enrolled during active disease.

The J gene is TRBJ1-2, the V gene TRBV7-2; TRBD1 aligns across 8 bases. The CDR3 covers 14 residues. CDR1 and CDR2 from the germline V gene are SGHTA and FQGNSA. The trim removed 5 bases at V and 5 bases at J, leaving 7 bases unmatched. The chain's CDR3 is CASSPQGARYGYTF. CDR3 coding DNA: TGTGCCAGCAGCCCGCAGGGGGCAAGGTATGGCTACACCTTC.

The sample holds a few counts of this clone. The rearrangement joins TRBV3-1 (or the pseudogene TRBV3-2) to TRBJ1-5; D is perhaps TRBD1 (5 bases). Between the trimmed V and J ends, which lost 2 bases and 13 bases, there was a span of 15 bases. CDR1 is LGHDT, CDR2 YNNKEL, per germline (reference sequence). The CDR3 runs 13 residues. The CDR3 DNA is TGTGCCAGCAGCCAATTCGGGGGGGGATTACAGCATTTT. The encoded protein is CASSQFGGGLQHF.

DNA for the CDR3: TGTGCCAGCAGTCGTACGGTTACTGGAAACACCATATATTTT. Translated, it gives CASSRTVTGNTIYF. The chain has TRBV27 and TRBJ1-3; no definite D call. The CDR3 is 14 amino acids. CDR1 and CDR2 from the germline V gene are MNHEY and SMNVEV (reference sequence). V gave up 5 bases and J gave up 2 bases, with 10 bases separating them.

The chain uses TRBV24-1 and TRBJ1-2; D uncertain. Between the trimmed V and J ends, which lost 0 bases and 4 bases, there was a span of 11 bases. The CDR3 loop spans 15 amino acids. The germline V gene encodes CDR1 KGHDR and CDR2 SFDVKD. CDR3 region: CATSDLQGGSYGYTF. DNA for the CDR3: TGTGCCACCAGTGATTTGCAAGGTGGGAGCTATGGCTACACCTTC.

This clone was seen only once. Distinct nucleotide sequences in the sample also encode this CDR3. The V gene is TRBV5-1, the J gene TRBJ1-5, with TRBD1 identical over 10 bases. With 3 bases clipped from V and 4 bases from J, the junction kept 1 base outside the gene matches. The CDR3 is 14 amino acids. Germline CDR1 and CDR2: SGHRS and YFSETQ. The CDR3 region is CASSSGQGNQPQHF. CDR3 DNA sequence: TGCGCCAGCAGCTCGGGACAGGGGAATCAGCCCCAGCATTTT. Full variable domain (outside the CDR3, taken from reference TRBV5-1 and TRBJ1-5): KAGVTQTPRYLIKTRGQQVTLSCSPISGHRSVSWYQQTPGQGLQFLFEYFSETQRNKGNFPGRFSGRQFSNSRSEMNVSTLELGDSALYLCASSSGQGNQPQHFGDGTRLSIL.

The V call is TRBV5-1, the J call TRBJ1-1; TRBD1 might be the D (5 bases). CDR1 SGHRS and CDR2 YFSETQ come from the germline V gene. The V end was cut by 6 bases, the J end by 5 bases, with 11 bases between. The CDR3 sequence is 12 residues long. The CDR3 spells CASTSGGTEAFF. CDR3 in DNA: TGCGCCAGCACCTCCGGGGGTACTGAAGCTTTCTTT.

The rearrangement uses TRBV4-1 and TRBJ2-7, with 8 bases identical to TRBD2. This CDR3 has 20 amino acids. Germline trimming cut 1 base from V and 0 bases from J; bases unmatched to any gene: 17. Germline lookup yields CDR1 MGHRA and CDR2 YSYEKL. CDR3 region: CASSQVVAVRGATPSYEQYF. As DNA, the CDR3 is TGCGCCAGCAGCCAAGTAGTCGCGGTGCGGGGGGCCACTCCCTCCTACGAGCAGTACTTC.

The V and J genes are TRBV27 and TRBJ2-3; D is perhaps TRBD1 (5 bases). The CDR3 length is 15 residues. Germline V gene lookup returns CDR1 MNHEY and CDR2 SMNVEV (reference sequence). Trimming cost V 2 bases and J 2 bases, with 11 bases left between them. The CDR3 loop reads CASSLTGVTTDTQYF. The CDR3 DNA is TGTGCCAGCAGTTTAACAGGAGTGACCACAGATACGCAGTATTTT.

The V gene is TRBV7-2, the J gene TRBJ1-3, with D maybe TRBD1 (5 bases). Germline V CDR1 and CDR2: SGHTA, FQGNSA. Trimming shortened V by 3 bases and J by 2 bases, and 8 bases separated the two germline ends. The CDR3 has 14 amino acids. The CDR3 DNA reads TGTGCCAGCAGCTTGACAGTAGCTGGAAACACCATATATTTT. Amino acid sequence: CASSLTVAGNTIYF.

Details on this clone: Within the sample, other DNA sequences also encode this same CDR3. This rearrangement joins TRBV19 to TRBJ1-1; 7 positions match TRBD1. The V gene's germline CDR1 is LNHDA and CDR2 SQIVND (reference sequence). The CDR3 covers 14 residues. Trimming removed 4 bases from V and 1 base from J; junction bases left unmatched: 3. CDR3 nucleotides: TGTGCCAGTAGTAACAGACAGGGGAACACTGAAGCTTTCTTT. It codes for CASSNRQGNTEAFF.

This rearrangement joins TRBV6-2 or TRBV6-3 to TRBJ1-2, with a weak D call TRBD1 (5 bases). This CDR3 has 14 residues. CDR1 and CDR2 from the germline V gene are MNHEY and SVGEGT. V gave up 5 bases and J gave up 4 bases, with 14 bases separating them. CDR3 residues: CASSDDRAIYGYTF. In nucleotides, the CDR3 is TGTGCCAGCAGTGACGACAGAGCTATCTATGGCTACACCTTC.

This clone was counted once. The chain combines TRBV4-1 with TRBJ1-1; 8 bases match TRBD1. V gave up 7 bases and J gave up 5 bases; unmatched junction bases: 6. The CDR3 is 13 residues long. Germline CDR1 and CDR2: MGHRA and YSYEKL. CDR3 protein: CASTRTGNTEAFF. The CDR3 DNA reads as TGCGCCAGCACCCGGACAGGGAATACTGAAGCTTTCTTT.

The J gene is TRBJ2-7, the V gene TRBV7-3; 8 bases are a match to TRBD1. V shed 8 bases and J 2 bases; nucleotides not matched to a gene: 11. The CDR3 covers 15 residues. Germline assignment: CDR1 SGHTA and CDR2 FQGTGA. The CDR3: CASLGEQGGAYEQYF. The CDR3 nucleotides are TGTGCCAGCCTTGGGGAACAGGGGGGAGCCTACGAGCAGTACTTC.

J is TRBJ1-2 and V is TRBV7-9, with D possibly TRBD1 on 6 matching bases. Germline V gene data show CDR1 as SEHNR and CDR2 as FQNEAQ (reference sequence). Deletions cut 5 bases from V and 2 bases from J, with 15 bases between. The CDR3 loop spans 15 amino acids. The CDR3 DNA reads TGTGCCAGCAGCCCCTCTTTTGGACAGAACTATGGCTACACCTTC. Its protein is CASSPSFGQNYGYTF.

The chain links TRBV9 to TRBJ2-2, with TRBD2 as a possible D gene (5 bases). Trimming cost V 1 base and J 1 base, with 5 bases left between them. Germline CDR1 SGDLS, CDR2 YYNGEE. The CDR3 spans 14 residues. The CDR3 sequence: CASSVRENTGELFF. Here the CDR3 DNA reads TGTGCCAGCAGCGTACGGGAGAACACCGGGGAGCTGTTTTTT.

The chain joins TRBV7-2 to TRBJ2-7; a weak D match, TRBD1 (5 bases). The CDR3 spans 13 residues. CDR1 SGHTA and CDR2 FQGNSA come from the germline V gene. V was pared by 2 bases and J by 2 bases, with 7 bases between. CDR3 bases: TGTGCCAGCAGCTTAAAGGGGCCCTACGAGCAGTACTTC. Translated: CASSLKGPYEQYF.

The V and J genes are TRBV5-6 and TRBJ2-3; 7 bases are shared with TRBD2. Germline V gene data show CDR1 as SGHDT and CDR2 as YYEEEE. V dropped 9 bases and J dropped 1; count of bases not matched to a gene: 5. The length of the CDR3 is 13 residues. The CDR3 loop reads CATRAGGTDTQYF. The DNA for the CDR3 is TGTGCCACCAGGGCGGGGGGCACAGATACGCAGTATTTT.

V gene TRBV5-1 combines with J gene TRBJ2-5, with a weak D call TRBD2 (6 bases). This CDR3 is built from 15 residues. CDR1 is SGHRS, CDR2 YFSETQ, per germline. V was shortened by 1 base and J by 0 bases, with 10 bases between the two germline ends. Here the CDR3 DNA reads TGCGCCAGCAGCTTGACTAGCAGTTACCAAGAGACCCAGTACTTC. This encodes CASSLTSSYQETQYF.

The genes are TRBV7-9 and TRBJ2-5, with D maybe TRBD2 (6 bases). Trimming removed 5 bases at V and 1 base at J, with 17 bases between. The CDR3 extends over 16 amino acids. CDR1 and CDR2 from the germline V gene are SEHNR and FQNEAQ (reference sequence). The chain's CDR3 is CASSPPWRAAQETQYF. The CDR3, as DNA: TGTGCCAGCAGCCCGCCTTGGAGGGCGGCCCAAGAGACCCAGTACTTC.

The chain links TRBV7-9 to TRBJ1-4, with D perhaps matching TRBD1 (6 bases). The CDR3 length is 14 residues. Trimming removed 8 bases at V and 3 bases at J, with 13 bases between. Germline lookup yields CDR1 SEHNR and CDR2 FQNEAQ (reference sequence). CDR3 residues: CASRAGAPNEKLFF. Written as DNA, the CDR3 is TGTGCCAGCCGAGCAGGGGCCCCTAATGAAAAACTGTTTTTT.

This chain connects TRBV7-9 to TRBJ2-3, with 15 nucleotides matching TRBD2. This CDR3 has 16 residues. Trimming removed 5 bases from V and 5 bases from J; junction bases left unmatched: 5. CDR1 is SEHNR, CDR2 FQNEAQ, per germline (reference sequence). The CDR3 loop reads CASSQGLAGGRDTQYF. CDR3 in DNA: TGTGCCAGCAGCCAGGGACTAGCGGGGGGACGAGATACGCAGTATTTT.

In its sample, this clone was seen once. The V and J genes are TRBV9 and TRBJ1-1; the D is unclear. Germline V CDR1 and CDR2: SGDLS, YYNGEE. Trimming cost V 4 bases and J 4 bases, with 11 bases left between them. This CDR3 spans 13 amino acids. This CDR3 reads CASSPVSGTEAFF. The CDR3 DNA sequence: TGTGCCAGCAGCCCTGTTAGTGGCACTGAAGCTTTCTTT.

J is TRBJ2-7 and V is TRBV6-5; 7 nucleotides agree with TRBD1. The CDR3 length is 14 residues. Germline CDR1 and CDR2: MNHEY and SVGAGI. V was pared by 6 bases and J by 3 bases, with 8 bases of the junction left unmatched. The CDR3, as DNA: TGTGCCAGCAGAAATCCGGGACAGTTCTACGAGCAGTACTTC. Translated, it gives CASRNPGQFYEQYF.